Presented here are 8 T cell receptor beta chains from one specimen sequenced in a study of T cell changes during pregnancy in multiple sclerosis. The assay was immunoSEQ multiplex PCR, and TCRdb's table has in-frame clones only and misses some. The table records tens of thousands of clones, approximately 92% of them present only once. The input for sequencing was CD4+ T cells from peripheral blood mononuclear cells, taken in the third trimester of pregnancy. These receptor sequences come from a female donor with multiple sclerosis, enrolled in a pregnancy study.

The rearrangement uses TRBV5-1 and TRBJ2-7; D might be TRBD1 (5 bases). Germline V gene lookup returns CDR1 SGHRS and CDR2 YFSETQ. The CDR3 sequence is 14 residues long. V was pared by 5 bases and J by 1 base, with 13 bases between. The CDR3 sequence: CASRIGDQSYEQYF. CDR3 sequence (DNA): TGCGCCAGCAGAATAGGGGATCAGTCCTACGAGCAGTACTTC.

The rearrangement joins TRBV5-1 to TRBJ2-1, with 7 nucleotides matching TRBD2. Germline trimming cut 0 bases from V and 5 bases from J; bases unmatched to any gene: 8. This CDR3 has 16 residues. The germline V gene encodes CDR1 SGHRS and CDR2 YFSETQ. CDR3 protein: CASSLDTGLLNNEQFF. The CDR3 DNA follows: TGCGCCAGCAGCTTGGATACGGGACTATTAAACAATGAGCAGTTCTTC.

The genes are TRBV7-2 and TRBJ1-5; D uncertain. CDR3 length: 15 residues. The germline V gene has CDR1 SGHTA and CDR2 FQGNSA. The ends were cut back, 1 base at V and 1 base at J, with 8 bases in the middle. The CDR3 DNA follows: TGTGCCAGCAGCTTAGTGCACAAGAGCAATCAGCCCCAGCATTTT. Translation gives CASSLVHKSNQPQHF.

V is TRBV28 and J is TRBJ2-2; 8 nucleotides align to TRBD1. Per germline, CDR1 MDHEN and CDR2 SYDVKM. Trimming at V came to 2 bases and at J to 6 bases, leaving 5 bases not matched to a gene. The CDR3 sequence is 15 residues long. Here the CDR3 DNA reads TGTGCCAGCAGTTTAGGACAGGGCTTTCCCGGGGAGCTGTTTTTT. This gives the protein CASSLGQGFPGELFF.

The genes are TRBV11-3 and TRBJ2-3, with 10 bases that match TRBD2. The V gene end was trimmed by 2 bases and the J gene end by 5 bases; junction bases not matched to a gene: 4. Germline-derived CDR1 and CDR2 are SGHNT and YENEEA. The CDR3 length is 15 residues. The chain's CDR3 is CASSLSPSGRDTQYF. For the CDR3, the DNA is TGTGCCAGCAGCTTATCCCCTAGCGGGAGAGATACGCAGTATTTT.

V gene TRBV5-4 combines with J gene TRBJ2-1; TRBD1 might be the D (6 bases). V lost 0 bases to trimming and J lost 6 bases, with 16 bases between them. Germline values: CDR1 SGHNT, CDR2 YYREEE (reference sequence). The CDR3 sequence is 16 residues long. CDR3 sequence (DNA): TGTGCCAGCAGCTTGGCCTCCAGGGGTAGGTCCAATGAGCAGTTCTTC. Protein product: CASSLASRGRSNEQFF.

The chain combines TRBV5-4 with TRBJ2-1, with 9 bases fitting TRBD2. With 0 bases clipped from V and 7 bases from J, the junction kept 5 bases outside the gene matches. This CDR3 is built from 15 residues. Per germline, CDR1 SGHNT and CDR2 YYREEE (reference sequence). The CDR3, as DNA: TGTGCCAGCAGCTTGGGAGCGGGAGGAATGAATGAGCAGTTCTTC. It translates to CASSLGAGGMNEQFF.

This clone was seen a single time. The V call is TRBV10-2, the J call TRBJ2-5, with D maybe TRBD2 (5 bases). CDR1 is WSHSY, CDR2 SAAADI, per germline. This CDR3 region has 13 residues. Trimming took 7 bases from V and 5 from J, leaving 14 bases between them. The CDR3 sequence: CASTQRAGETQYF. CDR3 nucleotides: TGCGCCAGCACTCAGAGGGCGGGTGAGACCCAGTACTTC.